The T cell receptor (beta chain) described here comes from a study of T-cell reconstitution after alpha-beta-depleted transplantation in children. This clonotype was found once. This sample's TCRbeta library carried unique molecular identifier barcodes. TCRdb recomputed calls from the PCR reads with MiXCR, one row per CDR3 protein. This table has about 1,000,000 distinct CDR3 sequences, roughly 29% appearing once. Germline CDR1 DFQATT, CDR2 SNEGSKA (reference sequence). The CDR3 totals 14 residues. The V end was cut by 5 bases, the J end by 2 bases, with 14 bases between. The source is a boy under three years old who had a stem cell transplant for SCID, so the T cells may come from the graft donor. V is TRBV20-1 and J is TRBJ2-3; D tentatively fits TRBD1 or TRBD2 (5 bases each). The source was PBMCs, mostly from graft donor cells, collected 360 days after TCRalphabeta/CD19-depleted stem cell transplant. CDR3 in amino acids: CSACRDPITDTQYF. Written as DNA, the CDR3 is TGCAGTGCTTGCCGGGACCCGATCACAGATACGCAGTATTTT.